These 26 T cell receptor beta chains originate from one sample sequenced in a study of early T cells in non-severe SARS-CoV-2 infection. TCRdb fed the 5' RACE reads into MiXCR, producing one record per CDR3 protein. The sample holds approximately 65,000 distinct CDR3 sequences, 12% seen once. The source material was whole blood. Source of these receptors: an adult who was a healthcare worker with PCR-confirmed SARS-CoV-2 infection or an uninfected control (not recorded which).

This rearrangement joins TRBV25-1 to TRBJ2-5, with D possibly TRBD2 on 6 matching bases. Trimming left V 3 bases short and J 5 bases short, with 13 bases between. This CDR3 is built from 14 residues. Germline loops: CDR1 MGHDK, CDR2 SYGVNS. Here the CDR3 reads CASSDAGLRETQYF. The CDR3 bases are TGTGCCAGCAGTGATGCGGGGCTCCGGGAGACCCAGTACTTC.

The CDR3 DNA sequence: TGTGCCAGCAGCTCCTTTGTACGCTCCTATAATTCACCCCTCCACTTT. It encodes CASSSFVRSYNSPLHF. The V gene is TRBV11-2, the J gene TRBJ1-6; the D is unclear. Trimming stripped 4 bases from V and 0 bases from J, with 10 bases between. The CDR3 consists of 16 residues. Per germline, CDR1 SGHAT and CDR2 FQNNGV.

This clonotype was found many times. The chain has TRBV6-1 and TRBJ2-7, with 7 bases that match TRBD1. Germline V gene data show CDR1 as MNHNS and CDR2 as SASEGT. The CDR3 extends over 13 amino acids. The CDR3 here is CAHDSGTDYEQYF. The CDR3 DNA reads TGTGCTCACGACTCCGGGACAGACTACGAGCAGTACTTC.

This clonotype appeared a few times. The CDR3 region is CASSFGSSYNEQFF. The CDR3 DNA follows: TGTGCCAGCAGCTTCGGAAGCTCCTACAATGAGCAGTTCTTC. The rearrangement joins TRBV11-3 to TRBJ2-1; D gene unclear. CDR1 and CDR2 from the germline V gene are SGHNT and YENEEA. With 3 bases removed from V and 0 bases from J, the gap between germline ends came to 6 bases. The CDR3 spans 14 residues.

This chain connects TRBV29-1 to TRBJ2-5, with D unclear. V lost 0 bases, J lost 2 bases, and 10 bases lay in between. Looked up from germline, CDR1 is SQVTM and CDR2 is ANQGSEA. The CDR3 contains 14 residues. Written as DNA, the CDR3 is TGCAGCGTTGAAGATTGGTCAGCACAAGAGACCCAGTACTTC. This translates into CSVEDWSAQETQYF.

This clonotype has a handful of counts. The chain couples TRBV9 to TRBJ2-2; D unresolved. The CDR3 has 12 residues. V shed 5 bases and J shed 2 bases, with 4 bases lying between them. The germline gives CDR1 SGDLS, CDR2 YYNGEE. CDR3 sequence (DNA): TGTGCCAGCAGACGAAACACCGGGGAGCTGTTTTTT. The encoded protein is CASRRNTGELFF.

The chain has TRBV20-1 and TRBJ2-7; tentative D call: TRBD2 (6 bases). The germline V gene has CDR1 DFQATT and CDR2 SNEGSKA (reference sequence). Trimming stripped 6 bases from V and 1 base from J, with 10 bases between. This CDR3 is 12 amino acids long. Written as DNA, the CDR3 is TGCAGTGCAAGACTAGGGTCCTACGAGCAGTACTTC. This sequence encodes CSARLGSYEQYF.

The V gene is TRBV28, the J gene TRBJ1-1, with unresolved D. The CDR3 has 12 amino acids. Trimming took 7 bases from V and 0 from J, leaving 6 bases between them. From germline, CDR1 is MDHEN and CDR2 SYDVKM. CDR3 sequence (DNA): TGTGCCAGCACGGTCATGAACACTGAAGCTTTCTTT. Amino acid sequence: CASTVMNTEAFF.

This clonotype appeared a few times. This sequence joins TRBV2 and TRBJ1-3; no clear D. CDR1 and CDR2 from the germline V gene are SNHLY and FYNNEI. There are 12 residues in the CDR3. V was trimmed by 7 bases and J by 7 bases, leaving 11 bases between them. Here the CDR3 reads CASIDTSNTIYF. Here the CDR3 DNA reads TGTGCCAGCATAGACACAAGTAACACCATATATTTT.

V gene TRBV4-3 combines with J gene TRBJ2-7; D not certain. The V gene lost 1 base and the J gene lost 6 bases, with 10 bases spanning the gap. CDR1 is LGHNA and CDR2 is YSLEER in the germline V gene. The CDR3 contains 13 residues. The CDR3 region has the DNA TGCGCCAGCAGCCAAGTTGTAGGGTCCGAGCAGTACTTC. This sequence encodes CASSQVVGSEQYF.

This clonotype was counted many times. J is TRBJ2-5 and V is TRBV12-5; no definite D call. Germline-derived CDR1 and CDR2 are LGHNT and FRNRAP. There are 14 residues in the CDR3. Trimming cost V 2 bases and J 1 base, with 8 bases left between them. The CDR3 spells CASGLFGLQETQYF. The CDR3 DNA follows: TGTGCTAGTGGTTTGTTCGGCCTCCAAGAGACCCAGTACTTC.

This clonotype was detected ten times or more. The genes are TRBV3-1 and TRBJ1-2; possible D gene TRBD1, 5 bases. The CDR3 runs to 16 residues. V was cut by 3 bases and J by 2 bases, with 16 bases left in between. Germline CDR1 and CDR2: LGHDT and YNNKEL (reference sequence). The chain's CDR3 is CASSQNPGRGNYGYTF. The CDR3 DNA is TGTGCCAGCAGCCAGAACCCGGGACGCGGGAACTATGGCTACACCTTC.

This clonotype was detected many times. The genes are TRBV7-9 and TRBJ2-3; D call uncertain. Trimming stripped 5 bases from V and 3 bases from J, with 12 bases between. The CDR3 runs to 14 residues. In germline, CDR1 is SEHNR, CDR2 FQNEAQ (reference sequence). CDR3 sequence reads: CASSVGFRTDTQYF. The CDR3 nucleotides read TGTGCCAGCAGCGTCGGTTTCAGAACAGATACGCAGTATTTT.

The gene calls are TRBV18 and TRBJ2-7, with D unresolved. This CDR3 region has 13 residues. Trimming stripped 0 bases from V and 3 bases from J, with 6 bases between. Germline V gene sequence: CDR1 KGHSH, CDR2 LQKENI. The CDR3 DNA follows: TGTGCCAGCTCACCACCGGTTGGCTACGAGCAGTACTTC. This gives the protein CASSPPVGYEQYF.

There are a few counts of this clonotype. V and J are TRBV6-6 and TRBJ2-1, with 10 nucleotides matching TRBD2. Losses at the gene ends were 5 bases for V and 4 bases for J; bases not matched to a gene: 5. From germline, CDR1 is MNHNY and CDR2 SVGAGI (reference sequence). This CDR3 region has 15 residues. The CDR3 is CASSKRGGLYNEQFF. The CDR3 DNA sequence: TGTGCCAGCAGTAAGCGGGGGGGCCTTTACAATGAGCAGTTCTTC.

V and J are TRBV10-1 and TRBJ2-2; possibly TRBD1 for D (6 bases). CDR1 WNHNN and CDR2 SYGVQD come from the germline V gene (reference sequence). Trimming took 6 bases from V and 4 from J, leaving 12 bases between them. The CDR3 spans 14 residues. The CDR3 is CASSLGGATGELFF. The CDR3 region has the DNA TGCGCCAGCAGCCTAGGGGGTGCCACCGGGGAGCTGTTTTTT.

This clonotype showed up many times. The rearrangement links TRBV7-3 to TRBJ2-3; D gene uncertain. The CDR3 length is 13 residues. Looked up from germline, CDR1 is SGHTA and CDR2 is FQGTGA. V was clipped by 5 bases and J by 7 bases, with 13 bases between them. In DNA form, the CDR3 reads TGTGCCAGCAGCCCTCGCCCGGACCATACGCAGTATTTT. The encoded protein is CASSPRPDHTQYF. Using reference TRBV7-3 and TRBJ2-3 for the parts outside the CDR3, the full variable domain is GAGVSQTPSNKVTEKGKYVELRCDPISGHTALYWYRQSLGQGPEFLIYFQGTGAADDSGLPNDRFFAVRPEGSVSTLKIQRTERGDSAVYLCASSPRPDHTQYFGPGTRLTVL.

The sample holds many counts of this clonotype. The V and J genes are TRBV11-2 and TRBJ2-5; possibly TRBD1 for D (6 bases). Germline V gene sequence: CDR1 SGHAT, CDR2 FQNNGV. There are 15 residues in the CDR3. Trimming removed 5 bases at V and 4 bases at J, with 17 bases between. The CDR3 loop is CASSGLPQGRETQYF. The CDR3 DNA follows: TGTGCCAGCAGCGGGCTACCTCAGGGGAGAGAGACCCAGTACTTC.

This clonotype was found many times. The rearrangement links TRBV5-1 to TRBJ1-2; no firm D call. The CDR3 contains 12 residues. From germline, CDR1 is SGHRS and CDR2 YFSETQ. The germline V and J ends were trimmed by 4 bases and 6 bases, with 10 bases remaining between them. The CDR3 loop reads CASSPWGNGYTF. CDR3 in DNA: TGCGCCAGCAGCCCGTGGGGAAATGGCTACACCTTC.

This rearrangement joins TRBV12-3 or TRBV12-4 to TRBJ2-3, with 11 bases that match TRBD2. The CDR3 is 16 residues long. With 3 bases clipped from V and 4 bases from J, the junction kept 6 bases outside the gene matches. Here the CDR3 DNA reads TGTGCCAGCAGTTTGTCTAGCGGGGGGCCTCCAGATACGCAGTATTTT. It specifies CASSLSSGGPPDTQYF.

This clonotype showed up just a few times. CDR3 residues: CARGEVDTEAFF. The CDR3 nucleotides read TGTGCCAGAGGGGAGGTGGACACTGAAGCTTTCTTT. The chain carries TRBV19 and TRBJ1-1; possible D gene TRBD1, 5 bases. Trimming pared 9 bases from V and 3 bases from J, leaving 11 bases between. The CDR3 length is 12 residues. Per the germline V gene, CDR1 is LNHDA and CDR2 is SQIVND (reference sequence).

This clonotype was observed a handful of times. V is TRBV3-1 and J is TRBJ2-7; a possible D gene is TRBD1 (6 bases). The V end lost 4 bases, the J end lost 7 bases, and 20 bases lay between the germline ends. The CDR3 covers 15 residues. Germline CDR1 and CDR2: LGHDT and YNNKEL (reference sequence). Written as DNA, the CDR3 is TGTGCCAGCAGCCCGGCCGGGACAACCAAGAGGGAGCAGTACTTC. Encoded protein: CASSPAGTTKREQYF.

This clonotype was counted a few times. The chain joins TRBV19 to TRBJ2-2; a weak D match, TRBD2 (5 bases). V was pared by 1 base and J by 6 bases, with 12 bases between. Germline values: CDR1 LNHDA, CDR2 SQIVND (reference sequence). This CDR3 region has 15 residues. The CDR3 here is CASSIARRGSGELFF. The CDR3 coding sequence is TGTGCCAGTAGTATAGCCCGGCGAGGGTCCGGGGAGCTGTTTTTT.

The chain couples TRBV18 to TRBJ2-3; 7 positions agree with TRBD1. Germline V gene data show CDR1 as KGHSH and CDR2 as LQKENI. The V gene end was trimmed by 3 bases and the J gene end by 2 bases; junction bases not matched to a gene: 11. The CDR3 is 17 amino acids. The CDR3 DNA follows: TGTGCCAGCTCACCGATACTACAGGGGCTTCCCACAGATACGCAGTATTTT. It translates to CASSPILQGLPTDTQYF.

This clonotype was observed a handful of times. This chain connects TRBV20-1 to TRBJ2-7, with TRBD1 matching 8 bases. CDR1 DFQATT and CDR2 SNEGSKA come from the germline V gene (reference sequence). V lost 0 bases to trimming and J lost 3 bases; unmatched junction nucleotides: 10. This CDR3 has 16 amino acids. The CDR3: CSARDTVAGGHYEQYF. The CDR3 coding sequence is TGCAGTGCTAGAGATACGGTGGCAGGGGGCCACTACGAGCAGTACTTC.

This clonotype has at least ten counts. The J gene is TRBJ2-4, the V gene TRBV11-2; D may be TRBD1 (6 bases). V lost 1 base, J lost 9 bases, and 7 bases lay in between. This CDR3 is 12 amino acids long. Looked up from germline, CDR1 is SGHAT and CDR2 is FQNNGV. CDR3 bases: TGTGCCAGCAGCTTAGGAGGGGGCATTCAGTACTTC. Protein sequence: CASSLGGGIQYF.